The 19 T cell receptor beta chains listed next were all sequenced from one sample in a study of Graves' ophthalmopathy and Graves' hyperthyroidism. TCR beta CDR3 amplification used RNA transcripts. In the first round, RT-PCR was carried out with HTBI primers, and a multiplex PCR formed the second round. TCRdb processed the multiplex PCR reads anew with MiXCR; each CDR3 protein has one entry. The sample holds roughly 220,000 distinct CDR3 sequences, 45% seen once. Sequencing input: peripheral blood. These receptors all come from an adult man with Graves' ophthalmopathy.

The chain carries TRBV7-2 and TRBJ2-7; D is possibly TRBD1 or TRBD2 (6 bases each). Trimming pared 7 bases from V and 5 bases from J, leaving 15 bases between. The length of the CDR3 is 13 residues. Germline V lookup: CDR1 SGHTA, CDR2 FQGNSA. The DNA of the CDR3 is TGTGCCAGCATCTACCTAGGGGGGAACGAGCAGTACTTC. This gives the protein CASIYLGGNEQYF.

This clonotype has a single count. The genes are TRBV5-1 and TRBJ2-7, with 11 bases fitting TRBD1. Germline assignment: CDR1 SGHRS and CDR2 YFSETQ. Trimming cost V 3 bases and J 3 bases; bases outside gene matches: 5. CDR3 length equals 15 residues. CDR3 sequence (DNA): TGCGCCAGCAGCTCTGGACAGGGGGCGGGCTACGAGCAGTACTTC. Its translation: CASSSGQGAGYEQYF.

This chain uses TRBV7-9 with TRBJ1-3, with TRBD1 identical over 8 bases. The CDR3 totals 16 residues. CDR1 is SEHNR, CDR2 FQNEAQ, per germline (reference sequence). V shed 6 bases, J shed 0 bases, and the junction held 7 bases outside the gene matches. The CDR3 DNA reads as TGTGCCAGCAGATCAACCGGGACAGGCTCTGGAAACACCATATATTTT. Protein product: CASRSTGTGSGNTIYF.

CDR3 in DNA: TGCAGCGTTGACAGCTCAGATACGCAGTATTTT. The encoded protein is CSVDSSDTQYF. The chain couples TRBV29-1 to TRBJ2-3; D gene uncertain. The V gene lost 3 bases and the J gene lost 4 bases, with 5 bases spanning the gap. Germline CDR1 reads SQVTM; CDR2 reads ANQGSEA. This CDR3 comprises 11 residues.

CDR3 in amino acids: CATAREGFSGELFF. In DNA, the CDR3 is TGTGCCACCGCTCGGGAGGGATTCTCCGGGGAGCTGTTTTTT. The rearrangement uses TRBV15 and TRBJ2-2, with 8 bases fitting TRBD2. V shed 8 bases, J shed 6 bases, and the junction held 8 bases outside the gene matches. The germline V gene encodes CDR1 LNHNV and CDR2 YYDKDF (reference sequence). The CDR3 length is 14 residues.

This clonotype was detected ten times or more. The junction does not match germline at one end; this may be a read error. This chain connects TRBV25-1 to TRBJ1-2, with D tentatively TRBD1 (5 bases). The CDR3 totals 15 residues. The V gene's germline CDR1 is MGHDK and CDR2 SYGVNS. CDR3 amino acids: CAGSETSRGGYGYTF. CDR3 nucleotide sequence: TGTGCCGGCAGTGAAACATCAAGGGGAGGGTATGGCTACACCTTC.

Regarding this clonotype: The junction shows a germline mismatch at one end, possibly a read error. The rearrangement joins TRBV4-1 to TRBJ1-2; 7 bases match TRBD1. The CDR3 runs to 14 residues. Germline CDR1 is MGHRA and CDR2 is YSYEKL. CDR3 in amino acids: CASSDRDTDYGYTF. The CDR3 coding sequence is TGTGCCAGCAGCGACAGGGATACTGACTATGGCTACACCTTC.

The rearrangement uses TRBV19 and TRBJ1-5, with D unresolved. The V gene's germline CDR1 is LNHDA and CDR2 SQIVND (reference sequence). V was shortened by 7 bases and J by 1 base, with 14 bases between the two germline ends. This CDR3 is built from 15 residues. CDR3 bases: TGTGCCAGTAAAAGTCCGGGTGCGAGCAATCAGCCCCAGCATTTT. It codes for CASKSPGASNQPQHF.

This clonotype was counted once. The chain has TRBV6-1 and TRBJ1-5; no definite D call. Trimming pared 5 bases from V and 0 bases from J, leaving 17 bases between. Per the germline V gene, CDR1 is MNHNS and CDR2 is SASEGT. CDR3 length: 17 amino acids. Here the CDR3 DNA reads TGTGCCAGCAGTACTTATAAGGACCGAAGTAGCAATCAGCCCCAGCATTTT. Residues: CASSTYKDRSSNQPQHF.

Remarks on this clonotype: One end of the junction fails to match germline, which may point to a read error. Here the CDR3 DNA reads TGCGCCAGCAGCCCACAGGAGATCATCACCGGGGAGCTGTTTTTT. Translation gives CASSPQEIITGELFF. The V call is TRBV5-8, the J call TRBJ2-2, with a tentative D call TRBD1 (5 bases). The CDR3 runs 15 residues. In germline, CDR1 is SGHTS, CDR2 YDEGEE.

The gene calls are TRBV2 and TRBJ1-1, with D unresolved. CDR1 is SNHLY, CDR2 FYNNEI, per germline. This CDR3 has 12 residues. With 8 bases removed from V and 1 base from J, the gap between germline ends came to 8 bases. CDR3 region: CASPRQNTEAFF. CDR3 in DNA: TGTGCCAGCCCCAGGCAGAACACTGAAGCTTTCTTT.

This clonotype was counted a few times. V is TRBV20-1 and J is TRBJ2-5, with 11 bases matching TRBD2. Looked up from germline, CDR1 is DFQATT and CDR2 is SNEGSKA (reference sequence). The CDR3 covers 15 residues. Unmatched junction bases numbered 7, after V lost 6 bases and J lost 1 base. The CDR3 loop reads CSAPNSGGAQETQYF. The CDR3 bases are TGCAGTGCCCCCAATAGCGGGGGGGCCCAAGAGACCCAGTACTTC.

The V call is TRBV10-3, the J call TRBJ1-2; D unresolved. CDR1 is ENHRY, CDR2 SYGVKD, per germline. The CDR3 totals 12 residues. V was shortened by 10 bases and J by 8 bases, with 17 bases between the two germline ends. CDR3 amino acids: CASRSRGGGYTF. The CDR3 coding sequence is TGTGCCAGCAGGAGCCGGGGAGGAGGCTACACCTTC.

This clonotype was counted between two and nine times. The rearrangement links TRBV7-9 to TRBJ1-5, with D perhaps matching TRBD1 (5 bases). Germline lookup yields CDR1 SEHNR and CDR2 FQNEAQ (reference sequence). Trimming pared 1 base from V and 2 bases from J, leaving 15 bases between. The CDR3 is 17 amino acids. The CDR3 bases are TGTGCCAGCAGCTTAGAAGAGGGGTTTAGGGGCAATCAGCCCCAGCATTTT. Its protein product is CASSLEEGFRGNQPQHF.

The chain joins TRBV19 to TRBJ1-2; D is ambiguous. V dropped 3 bases and J dropped 8 bases, with 7 bases sitting between them. The CDR3 sequence is 11 residues long. The germline gives CDR1 LNHDA, CDR2 SQIVND (reference sequence). The CDR3 reads CASSIFGGYTF. CDR3 nucleotides: TGTGCCAGTAGTATTTTTGGGGGCTACACCTTC.

Concerning this clonotype: A much bigger clone sits one base away, suggesting this may be a read error. CDR3 coding DNA: TGCAGCGTTGAAGGAGGCATAGCTGAAGCTTTCTTT. Translation: CSVEGGIAEAFF. The genes are TRBV29-1 and TRBJ1-1, with no clear D. This CDR3 spans 12 amino acids. V lost 1 base and J 6 bases, leaving 9 bases between the germline ends. CDR1 is SQVTM and CDR2 is ANQGSEA in the germline V gene.

This chain links TRBV13 with TRBJ2-7; 10 positions agree with TRBD1. Trimming cost V 5 bases and J 2 bases; bases outside gene matches: 6. Germline V gene sequence: CDR1 PRHDT, CDR2 FYEKMQ (reference sequence). The CDR3 covers 15 residues. CDR3 DNA sequence: TGTGCCAGCAGCCCCCGGGACAGGGGCACCTACGAGCAGTACTTC. This codes for CASSPRDRGTYEQYF.

This clonotype was counted a single time. The chain uses TRBV29-1 and TRBJ1-5; TRBD1 matches at 10 bases. CDR1 is SQVTM and CDR2 is ANQGSEA in the germline V gene. CDR3 length: 15 residues. Trimming at V came to 6 bases and at J to 4 bases, leaving 9 bases not matched to a gene. CDR3: CSVTVRQGANQPQHF. DNA for the CDR3: TGCAGCGTCACAGTTCGACAGGGGGCGAATCAGCCCCAGCATTTT.

This clonotype has at least ten counts. The chain combines TRBV10-3 with TRBJ1-1, with 12 bases identical to TRBD1. The junction had 7 bases not matched to a gene; V was cut back by 7 bases and J by 10 bases. The CDR3 is made up of 13 amino acids. Germline lookup yields CDR1 ENHRY and CDR2 SYGVKD. As DNA, the CDR3 is TGTGCCATCAACGAGGGACAGGGGGCCTCAGCTTTCTTT. It yields the protein CAINEGQGASAFF.